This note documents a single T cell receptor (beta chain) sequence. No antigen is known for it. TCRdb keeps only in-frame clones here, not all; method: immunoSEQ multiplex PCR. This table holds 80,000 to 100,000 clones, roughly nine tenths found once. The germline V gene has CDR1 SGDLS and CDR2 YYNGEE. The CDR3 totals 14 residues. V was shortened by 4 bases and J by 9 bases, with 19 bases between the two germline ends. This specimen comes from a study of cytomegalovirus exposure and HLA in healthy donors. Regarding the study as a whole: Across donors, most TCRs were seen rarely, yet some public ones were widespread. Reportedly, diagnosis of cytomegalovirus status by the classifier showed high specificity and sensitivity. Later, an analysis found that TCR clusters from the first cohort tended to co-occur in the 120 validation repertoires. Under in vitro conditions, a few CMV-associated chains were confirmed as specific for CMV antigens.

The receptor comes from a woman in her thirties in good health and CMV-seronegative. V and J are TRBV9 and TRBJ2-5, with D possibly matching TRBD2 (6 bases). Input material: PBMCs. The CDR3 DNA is TGTGCCAGCAGCTTCGGGACCGGGGACTGGGCCCAGTACTTC. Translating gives CASSFGTGDWAQYF.